These T cell receptor beta chains were read from a single sample in a study of OX40 agonist ivuxolimab in advanced cancers. The assay was immunoSEQ multiplex PCR, and TCRdb's table has in-frame clones only and misses some. The sample carries about 81,000 clones, around four fifths recorded once. The sequencing used CD4+ or CD8+ T cells sorted from blood, collected in a trial of the OX40 agonist ivuxolimab. Receptors were obtained from an adult with an advanced solid tumor such as melanoma, head and neck, liver or kidney cancer. CDR3s include the opening cysteine and the closing phenylalanine or tryptophan. Each record gives: V gene, clone size, CDR3 protein. For some rows the clone size is stated as once, few or many, or as a class when expanded; others skip it.

TRBV5-6 | NA | CASSLSSPGTGWKQYF
TRBV23-1 | NA | CASSQNVPLAGGGPYEQYF
TRBV5-1 | NA | CASSLEGYEQYF
TRBV7-2 | once | CASSLVPVGQPQHF
TRBV13 | NA | CASSLLRQGAYEQYF
TRBV25-1 | few | CASSEQGLAYGYTF
TRBV7-8 | NA | CASSLRGMNTEAFF
TRBV7-9 | NA | CASSPGQVMETQYF
TRBV10-3 | NA | CAIKGDGQVLGGYTF
TRBV5-1 | NA | CASSLEQAWFF
TRBV5-1 | NA | CASFLGSGNTIYF
TRBV7-2 | few | CASSVSGSRETQYF
TRBV7-6 | few | CASSLARGNEQFF
TRBV5-6 | NA | CASSLARGQGGTGELFF
TRBV7-8 | NA | CASSLFSGPVNTEAFF
TRBV20-1 | NA | CSAHRGGYTF
TRBV7-9 | few | CASSGPGLAPANEQFF
TRBV29-1 | NA | CSAGQTQPQHF
TRBV6-9 | NA | CASSSFIFFTGGRMNTEAFF
TRBV9 | NA | CASSVEGQGNEKLFF
TRBV7-9 | NA | CASSLAEAFF
TRBV29-1 | NA | CSVEDRNRGSGANVLTF
TRBV2 | NA | CASSTPGVNEQFF
TRBV10-3 | NA | CAISESGGILSRGTGELFF
TRBV5-4 | NA | CVSSPTRGTEAFF
TRBV4-1 | NA | CASSPEPRRGNTIYF
TRBV25-1 | NA | CASSEYGQGENGYTF
TRBV5-6 | once | CASSLKGLAEQETQYF
TRBV7-8 | NA | CASSLAGTTNTGELFF
TRBV19 | NA | CASSIGGTGHQPQHF
TRBV10-3 | NA | CAISEWGKGEGPGDTQYF
TRBV5-5 | NA | CASSLEPGEKLFF
TRBV14 | NA | CASSQVPLWTGSEPYQETQYF
TRBV15 | NA | CATSRDRGRNTEAFF
TRBV28 | NA | CASSDIVWETQYF
TRBV4-1 | NA | CASSLRRGSGRSGQETQYF
TRBV7-7 | once | CASSLQPFGPGRPNTEAFF
TRBV7-9 | NA | CASGYSTGRTDTQYF
TRBV28 | NA | CASSAQGRTNQPQHF
TRBV6-5 | few | CASSYGTGLREQYF
TRBV5-1 | NA | CASSLIQKHEAFF
TRBV6-6 | NA | CASSTPTGKTQYF
TRBV6-5 | NA | CASRPDRVPNQPQHF
TRBV7-9 | NA | CASSPGDRVDYGYTF
TRBV7-8 | few | CASRPDRGTYNEQFF
TRBV5-1 | NA | CASSLLGQGGTDTQYF
TRBV10-3 | few | CAISKQGSDEQFF
TRBV28 | NA | CASSLISTGGTEAFF
TRBV18 | NA | CASSPYTTSSYNEQFF
TRBV9 | few | CASRADRGIGNTIYF
TRBV15 | NA | CATSRGVAGESYEQYF
TRBV9 | NA | CASSGPAGQRNTEAFF
TRBV28 | NA | CASRWSPTSGRNEQFF
TRBV6-5 | NA | CASIESRGQGGELFF